This passage covers 28 T cell receptor beta chains from one sample sequenced in a study of technical replicates of blood from a handful of donors. Profiling relied on immunoSEQ multiplex PCR, and the TCRdb table lists in-frame clones only, not all of them. Among around 100,000 clones listed, roughly 95% were seen once. Material for sequencing was T cells isolated from PBMCs. The receptors originated from a human donor in good health.

Points on this clone: Other DNA sequences from this sample encode an identical CDR3 as well. The J gene is TRBJ2-7, the V gene TRBV15; TRBD1 matches at 10 bases. V was clipped by 0 bases and J by 4 bases; unmatched bases: 0. This CDR3 contains 14 residues. Germline CDR1 reads LNHNV; CDR2 reads YYDKDF (reference sequence). In nucleotides, the CDR3 is TGTGCCACCAGCAGAGAGGGACAGGGGTACGAGCAGTACTTC. As protein: CATSREGQGYEQYF.

V and J are TRBV5-6 and TRBJ2-7; D gene unclear. Germline CDR1 and CDR2: SGHDT and YYEEEE. CDR3 size: 13 residues. V dropped 6 bases and J dropped 3 bases, with 13 bases sitting between them. In nucleotides, the CDR3 is TGTGCCAGCAAATCGGAGATGCGCTACGAGCAGTACTTC. Encoded protein: CASKSEMRYEQYF.

The chain employs TRBV6-4 and TRBJ2-2; 8 nucleotides align to TRBD2. The CDR3 is 16 residues long. With V trimmed by 2 bases and J by 4 bases, 6 bases remained unmatched. The germline V gene encodes CDR1 MRHNA and CDR2 SNTAGT. The DNA for the CDR3 is TGTGCCAGCAGTGACATCGCCGGGAGGGGCACCGGGGAGCTGTTTTTT. Encoded protein: CASSDIAGRGTGELFF.

The J gene is TRBJ2-3, the V gene TRBV6-6; 13 bases align to TRBD2. Per germline, CDR1 MNHNY and CDR2 SVGAGI (reference sequence). The V gene end was trimmed by 4 bases and the J gene end by 6 bases; junction bases not matched to a gene: 4. This CDR3 spans 15 amino acids. The CDR3 reads CASSSRTSGSDTQYF. Written as DNA, the CDR3 is TGTGCCAGCAGTTCCCGGACTAGCGGGAGTGATACGCAGTATTTT.

The rearrangement uses TRBV4-1 and TRBJ1-2; D call uncertain. Per germline, CDR1 MGHRA and CDR2 YSYEKL. The CDR3 extends over 17 amino acids. V lost 2 bases to trimming and J lost 8 bases, with 24 bases between them. The CDR3 nucleotides are TGCGCCAGCAGCCAAAAGTGGGGTGGGGAGGGTTTTTACGGCTACACCTTC. This translates into CASSQKWGGEGFYGYTF.

This chain links TRBV4-1 with TRBJ1-3; TRBD1 agrees at 7 bases. CDR1 MGHRA and CDR2 YSYEKL come from the germline V gene. The V and J ends lost 0 bases and 8 bases, in that order; junction bases with no gene match: 4. CDR3 length equals 14 residues. The CDR3 spells CASSQEEGAYTIYF. CDR3 bases: TGCGCCAGCAGCCAAGAAGAGGGGGCGTACACCATATATTTT.

This chain connects TRBV25-1 to TRBJ1-2; D might be TRBD1 (5 bases). The V gene lost 3 bases and the J gene lost 4 bases, with 9 bases spanning the gap. Germline-derived CDR1 and CDR2 are MGHDK and SYGVNS. CDR3 length equals 13 residues. The CDR3 sequence is CASSEGRGYGYTF. The CDR3 DNA reads TGTGCCAGCAGTGAGGGTAGGGGCTATGGCTACACCTTC.

V and J are TRBV10-3 and TRBJ1-2; D remains unclear. The germline gives CDR1 ENHRY, CDR2 SYGVKD. The CDR3 runs to 13 residues. V was clipped by 4 bases and J by 3 bases, with 9 bases between them. CDR3 sequence (DNA): TGTGCCATCAGTGCCCCAGGATACTATGGCTACACCTTC. Translated, it gives CAISAPGYYGYTF.

V gene TRBV7-9 combines with J gene TRBJ1-1, with unresolved D. The CDR3 has 13 amino acids. V lost 2 bases to trimming and J lost 2 bases, with 6 bases between them. Germline CDR1 reads SEHNR; CDR2 reads FQNEAQ (reference sequence). The chain's CDR3 is CASSLILNTEAFF. The CDR3, as DNA: TGTGCCAGCAGCTTAATCCTAAACACTGAAGCTTTCTTT. The full variable domain, completed using reference TRBV7-9 and TRBJ1-1, is DTGVSQNPRHKITKRGQNVTFRCDPISEHNRLYWYRQTLGQGPEFLTYFQNEAQLEKSRLLSDRFSAERPKGSFSTLEIQRTEQGDSAMYLCASSLILNTEAFFGQGTRLTVV.

This chain links TRBV25-1 with TRBJ2-7, with TRBD2 as a possible D gene (6 bases). Per the germline V gene, CDR1 is MGHDK and CDR2 is SYGVNS. The CDR3 length is 14 residues. Between the trimmed V and J ends, which lost 0 bases and 2 bases, there was a span of 8 bases. CDR3 sequence: CASSEYTGAYEQYF. The CDR3 region has the DNA TGTGCCAGCAGTGAATACACGGGAGCCTACGAGCAGTACTTC.

V is TRBV2 and J is TRBJ2-7; 14 bases are shared with TRBD2. This CDR3 has 15 amino acids. Trimming cost V 11 bases and J 0 bases; bases outside gene matches: 6. Germline V gives CDR1 SNHLY, CDR2 FYNNEI. CDR3 amino acids: CACGTSGSSSYEQYF. The CDR3 DNA follows: TGTGCCTGTGGGACTAGCGGGAGCAGCTCCTACGAGCAGTACTTC.

This sequence joins TRBV27 and TRBJ2-3; 14 bases are shared with TRBD2. Germline V lookup: CDR1 MNHEY, CDR2 SMNVEV (reference sequence). The V segment lost 7 bases and the J segment 1 base; nucleotides outside the gene matches: 7. This CDR3 comprises 17 residues. In DNA form, the CDR3 reads TGTGCCAGCAAACGACTAGCGGGAGGGCCAGGCACAGATACGCAGTATTTT. Amino acid sequence: CASKRLAGGPGTDTQYF.

The V and J genes are TRBV29-1 and TRBJ1-2; the D is unclear. Trimming removed 3 bases at V and 5 bases at J, with 7 bases between. The CDR3 contains 11 residues. The germline CDR1 and CDR2 sequences are SQVTM and ANQGSEA. CDR3 nucleotide sequence: TGCAGCGTTGAGGGCTCTTATGGCTACACCTTC. Translation: CSVEGSYGYTF. Supplemented by reference TRBV29-1 and TRBJ1-2, the full variable domain reads SAVISQKPSRDICQRGTSLTIQCQVDSQVTMMFWYRQQPGQSLTLIATANQGSEATYESGFVIDKFPISRPNLTFSTLTVSNMSPEDSSIYLCSVEGSYGYTFGSGTRLTVV.

The V call is TRBV6-5, the J call TRBJ2-5; 9 nucleotides align to TRBD2. The CDR3 loop spans 13 amino acids. J gave up 4 bases and V 6 bases, and 3 bases lay outside the gene matches. The V gene's germline CDR1 is MNHEY and CDR2 SVGAGI. CDR3 sequence (DNA): TGTGCCAGCAGAAAAGCGGGAGGAGAGACCCAGTACTTC. As protein: CASRKAGGETQYF.

Only one count was recorded for this clone. The chain links TRBV21-1 to TRBJ2-7; TRBD2, the table's D call, was not compared with the DNA. TRBV21-1 is given as a pseudogene. There are 16 residues in the CDR3. Here the CDR3 reads CASSKARVAGRYEQYF. The DNA for the CDR3 is TGTGCCAGCAGCAAAGCGCGAGTAGCGGGACGATACGAGCAGTACTTC.

The sample holds one count of this clone. V is TRBV9 and J is TRBJ2-7; a possible D gene is TRBD2 (5 bases). V was clipped by 0 bases and J by 0 bases, with 16 bases between them. The CDR3 is made up of 17 amino acids. Germline V lookup: CDR1 SGDLS, CDR2 YYNGEE. CDR3 loop: CASSVVTSQDVSYEQYF. CDR3 DNA: TGTGCCAGCAGCGTAGTCACTAGTCAAGACGTCTCCTACGAGCAGTACTTC.

The chain combines TRBV11-2 with TRBJ1-2; D not resolved. This CDR3 has 13 amino acids. Looked up from germline, CDR1 is SGHAT and CDR2 is FQNNGV. The V end lost 0 bases, the J end lost 4 bases, and 6 bases lay between the germline ends. For the CDR3, the DNA is TGTGCCAGCAGCTTAGACGGGTTCTATGGCTACACCTTC. This translates into CASSLDGFYGYTF. Combining the CDR3 with reference TRBV11-2 and TRBJ1-2 gives the whole variable domain EAGVAQSPRYKIIEKRQSVAFWCNPISGHATLYWYQQILGQGPKLLIQFQNNGVVDDSQLPKDRFSAERLKGVDSTLKIQPAKLEDSAVYLCASSLDGFYGYTFGSGTRLTVV.

The chain joins TRBV4-2 to TRBJ2-5; D unresolved. Between the trimmed V and J ends, which lost 1 base and 5 bases, there was a span of 8 bases. The CDR3 totals 13 residues. Germline V gives CDR1 LGHNA, CDR2 YNFKEQ. The CDR3 nucleotides are TGTGCCAGCAGCCAAGGACGGGTGGAGACCCAGTACTTC. It specifies CASSQGRVETQYF.

The genes are TRBV11-3 and TRBJ2-7; a weak D match, TRBD1 (6 bases). This CDR3 is built from 15 residues. CDR1 SGHNT and CDR2 YENEEA come from the germline V gene. Trimming pared 3 bases from V and 2 bases from J, leaving 14 bases between. The DNA for the CDR3 is TGTGCCAGCAGCTTGGGGACACAACCTACCTACGAGCAGTACTTC. Protein product: CASSLGTQPTYEQYF. Complete variable domain (other parts from reference TRBV11-3 and TRBJ2-7): EAGVVQSPRYKIIEKKQPVAFWCNPISGHNTLYWYLQNLGQGPELLIRYENEEAVDDSQLPKDRFSAERLKGVDSTLKIQPAELGDSAVYLCASSLGTQPTYEQYFGPGTRLTVT.

The rearrangement joins TRBV18 to TRBJ2-7; TRBD1 matches at 10 bases. Germline loops: CDR1 KGHSH, CDR2 LQKENI. V lost 3 bases, J lost 7 bases, and 9 bases stayed unmatched. The CDR3 length is 15 residues. This CDR3 is CASSPPTDRGLEQYF. The CDR3 DNA sequence: TGTGCCAGCTCACCTCCCACCGACAGGGGGCTGGAGCAGTACTTC. The full variable domain, its missing parts supplied by reference TRBV18 and TRBJ2-7, is NAGVMQNPRHLVRRRGQEARLRCSPMKGHSHVYWYRQLPEEGLKFMVYLQKENIIDESGMPKERFSAEFPKEGPSILRIQQVVRGDSAAYFCASSPPTDRGLEQYFGPGTRLTVT.

This clone was observed a single time. The chain combines TRBV6-4 with TRBJ2-1; unclear D gene. V was shortened by 0 bases and J by 0 bases, with 9 bases between the two germline ends. The length of the CDR3 is 16 residues. Germline assignment: CDR1 MRHNA and CDR2 SNTAGT. The chain's CDR3 is CASSDSTASSYNEQFF. CDR3 in DNA: TGTGCCAGCAGTGACTCGACGGCTAGCTCCTACAATGAGCAGTTCTTC.

This chain links TRBV28 with TRBJ2-1; D call uncertain. The V and J ends lost 6 bases and 12 bases respectively, with 15 bases between them. The CDR3 contains 12 residues. Germline CDR1 and CDR2: MDHEN and SYDVKM. For the CDR3, the DNA is TGTGCCAGCAGCCTGGCGGCTTCGACGCAGTTCTTC. It translates to CASSLAASTQFF.

This clone was found once. The chain joins TRBV30 to TRBJ2-1; TRBD2 is a possible D gene (7 bases). CDR1 and CDR2 (germline): GTSNPN, SVGIG (reference sequence). CDR3 length: 13 residues. V shed 4 bases and J shed 3 bases, with 10 bases lying between them. CDR3 nucleotide sequence: TGTGCCTGGAAAGGGGGGGGCTACAATGAGCAGTTCTTC. Translated, it gives CAWKGGGYNEQFF. The full variable domain, completed using reference TRBV30 and TRBJ2-1, is SQTIHQWPATLVQPVGSPLSLECTVEGTSNPNLYWYRQAAGRGLQLLFYSVGIGQISSEVPQNLSASRPQDRQFILSSKKLLLSDSGFYLCAWKGGGYNEQFFGPGTRLTVL.

V gene TRBV10-3 combines with J gene TRBJ1-1; D not resolved. V lost 8 bases and J lost 1, with 11 bases in between. Germline CDR1 is ENHRY and CDR2 is SYGVKD. This CDR3 has 13 amino acids. The CDR3 DNA reads as TGTGCCATCGCGCCGGGATCGAACACTGAAGCTTTCTTT. This codes for CAIAPGSNTEAFF.

The chain carries TRBV5-1 and TRBJ1-2, with TRBD1 as a possible D gene (6 bases). The CDR3 is 13 residues long. Trimming pared 5 bases from V and 7 bases from J, leaving 15 bases between. Looked up from germline, CDR1 is SGHRS and CDR2 is YFSETQ. The CDR3 spells CASSTTGSGGYTF. In DNA form, the CDR3 reads TGCGCCAGCAGTACCACAGGGAGCGGTGGCTACACCTTC.

CDR3 sequence (DNA): TGTGCCAGCAGCGGCGACAGATCCTACGAGCAGTACTTC. Amino acids: CASSGDRSYEQYF. This chain joins TRBV9 and TRBJ2-7; TRBD1 might be the D (5 bases). Germline values: CDR1 SGDLS, CDR2 YYNGEE. With 3 bases removed from V and 1 base from J, the gap between germline ends came to 8 bases. The length of the CDR3 is 13 residues.

The chain carries TRBV28 and TRBJ2-1; D gene uncertain. Trimming took 5 bases from V and 10 from J, leaving 12 bases between them. This CDR3 comprises 12 residues. Per the germline V gene, CDR1 is MDHEN and CDR2 is SYDVKM. The CDR3 sequence is CASSTPVSEQFF. The CDR3 DNA is TGTGCCAGCAGTACCCCTGTGAGCGAGCAGTTCTTC.

In this sample, this clone turned up once. The chain uses TRBV7-6 and TRBJ2-2; 7 nucleotides agree with TRBD2. Germline lookup yields CDR1 SGHVS and CDR2 FNYEAQ. After removal of 7 bases from V and 4 bases from J, the junction contained 6 bases not matched to a gene. CDR3 length equals 14 residues. This chain's CDR3 is CASMAGAGTGELFF. In nucleotides, the CDR3 is TGTGCCAGCATGGCGGGAGCAGGCACCGGGGAGCTGTTTTTT.